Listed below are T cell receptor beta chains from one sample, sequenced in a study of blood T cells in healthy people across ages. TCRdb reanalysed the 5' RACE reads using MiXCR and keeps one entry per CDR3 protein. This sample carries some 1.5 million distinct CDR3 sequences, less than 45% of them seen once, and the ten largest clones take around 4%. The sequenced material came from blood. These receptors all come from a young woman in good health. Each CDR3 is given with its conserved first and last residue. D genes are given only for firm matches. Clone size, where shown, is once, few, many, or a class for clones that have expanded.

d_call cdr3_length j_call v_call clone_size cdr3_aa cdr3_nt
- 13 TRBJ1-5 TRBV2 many CASKPGRNQPQHF TGTGCCAGCAAGCCAGGGAGGAATCAGCCCCAGCATTTT
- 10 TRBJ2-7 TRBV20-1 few CSAAEGTQYF TGCAGTGCTGCTGAGGGAACCCAGTACTTC
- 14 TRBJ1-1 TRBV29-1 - CSVAVQGVNTEAFF TGCAGCGTTGCTGTACAGGGAGTAAACACTGAAGCTTTCTTT
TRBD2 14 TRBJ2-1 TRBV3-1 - CASRQAGDYNEQFF TGTGCCAGCAGACAAGCGGGAGACTACAATGAGCAGTTCTTC
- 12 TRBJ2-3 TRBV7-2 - CASSFGAPGQYF TGTGCCAGCAGCTTCGGGGCCCCAGGGCAGTATTTT
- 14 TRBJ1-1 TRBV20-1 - CSAPPAGPNTEAFF TGCAGTGCCCCGCCGGCAGGGCCGAACACTGAAGCTTTCTTT
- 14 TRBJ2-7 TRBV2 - CASSAVQGSYEQYF TGTGCCAGCAGTGCTGTCCAGGGGAGCTACGAGCAGTACTTC
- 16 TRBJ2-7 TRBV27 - CASSLIYAGPLDEQYF TGTGCCAGTAGCTTAATCTACGCGGGACCCCTGGATGAGCAGTACTTC
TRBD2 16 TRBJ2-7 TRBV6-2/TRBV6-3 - CASSDRTSARLNEQYF TGTGCCAGCAGTGACCGGACTAGCGCTAGGTTAAATGAGCAGTACTTC
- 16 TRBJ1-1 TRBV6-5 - CASSTRQIAMNTEAFF TGTGCCAGCAGTACGAGACAGATAGCTATGAACACTGAAGCTTTCTTT
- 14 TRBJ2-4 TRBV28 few CASSLTGGQVIQYF TGTGCCAGCAGTTTAACCGGGGGCCAGGTCATTCAGTACTTC
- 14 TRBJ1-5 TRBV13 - CASSQRGGSQPQHF TGTGCCAGCAGCCAAAGGGGTGGTAGTCAGCCCCAGCATTTT
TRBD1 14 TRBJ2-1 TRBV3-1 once CASSPSQGATEQFF TGTGCCAGCAGCCCTTCACAGGGGGCAACTGAGCAGTTCTTC